These 29 T cell receptor beta chains were all obtained from the same sample, sequenced in a study of PD-1 blockade in classical Hodgkin lymphoma. Time point meaning: newly diagnosed, previously untreated cHL patient sample. Magnetic negative selection of thawed PBMCs yielded the CD8+ T cells. Data came from immunoSEQ multiplex PCR; TCRdb stores just in-frame clones and leaves some out. The sample has some 15,000 clones, roughly nine tenths seen once. Sequenced sample: CD8+ T cells from blood. The receptors here all came from a human donor with classical Hodgkin lymphoma.

This sequence joins TRBV11-2 and TRBJ1-2; D gene ambiguous. Per the germline V gene, CDR1 is SGHAT and CDR2 is FQNNGV. V was clipped by 4 bases and J by 8 bases, with 23 bases between them. The CDR3 contains 16 residues. The chain's CDR3 is CASSSLRHRANPGYTF. The CDR3 DNA reads as TGTGCCAGCAGCTCACTTCGCCACCGGGCGAACCCCGGCTACACCTTC.

The V and J genes are TRBV9 and TRBJ2-7; 8 bases match TRBD2. The CDR3 is 16 amino acids. Germline CDR1 reads SGDLS; CDR2 reads YYNGEE. Losses at the gene ends were 5 bases for V and 4 bases for J; bases not matched to a gene: 14. In DNA, the CDR3 is TGTGCCAGCAGTCCACTCGGGGGGGGCACCGTATACGAGCAGTACTTC. It encodes CASSPLGGGTVYEQYF.

J is TRBJ2-5 and V is TRBV29-1, with D perhaps matching TRBD1 (6 bases). The end of the DNA aligns better with TRBJ2-7, so the J call may be wrong. The CDR3 extends over 15 amino acids. The germline gives CDR1 SQVTM, CDR2 ANQGSEA. The CDR3 DNA sequence: TGCAGCGTCTTCTCGACAGGCCGCACCTCCTACGAGCAGTACTTC. It translates to CSVFSTGRTSYEQYF.

The rearrangement uses TRBV7-9 and TRBJ2-5; possible D gene TRBD2, 6 bases. CDR3 length: 15 residues. Trimming took 2 bases from V and 1 from J, leaving 11 bases between them. The germline V gene has CDR1 SEHNR and CDR2 FQNEAQ (reference sequence). The CDR3 reads CASSLQGGPQETQYF. The CDR3 region has the DNA TGTGCCAGCAGCTTACAGGGAGGTCCCCAAGAGACCCAGTACTTC.

The V gene is TRBV10-3, the J gene TRBJ2-5, with 7 bases that match TRBD2. CDR3 length: 15 residues. The V gene's germline CDR1 is ENHRY and CDR2 SYGVKD. Trimming took 2 bases from V and 5 from J; bases not matched to a gene: 8. CDR3 sequence (DNA): TGTGCCATCAGTGAGCCCCGGGAGGCGGGTGAGACCCAGTACTTC. Its protein is CAISEPREAGETQYF.

The sample holds one count of this clone. This sequence joins TRBV19 and TRBJ1-1; 7 bases agree with TRBD1. Germline loops: CDR1 LNHDA, CDR2 SQIVND (reference sequence). J gave up 0 bases and V 7 bases, and 11 bases lay outside the gene matches. The CDR3 is made up of 16 amino acids. Here the CDR3 reads CASTTTPGQLNTEAFF. The CDR3 DNA reads TGTGCCAGTACCACTACCCCGGGACAGCTGAACACTGAAGCTTTCTTT.

This chain links TRBV11-2 with TRBJ2-1; D may be TRBD2 (6 bases). The CDR3 is made up of 13 amino acids. V lost 1 base, J lost 10 bases, and 11 bases lay in between. Germline V gives CDR1 SGHAT, CDR2 FQNNGV. The CDR3 is CASSLVGAGEQFF. CDR3 nucleotide sequence: TGTGCCAGCAGCTTAGTTGGGGCGGGGGAGCAGTTCTTC.

The rearrangement joins TRBV28 to TRBJ2-7; D ambiguous. This CDR3 region has 13 residues. Germline V gives CDR1 MDHEN, CDR2 SYDVKM. With 6 bases removed from V and 6 bases from J, the gap between germline ends came to 15 bases. The CDR3 is CASSDRRISEQYF. Here the CDR3 DNA reads TGTGCCAGCAGCGACCGCAGAATATCCGAGCAGTACTTC.

The V call is TRBV2, the J call TRBJ2-7, with 7 bases fitting TRBD1. CDR3 length equals 16 residues. Germline values: CDR1 SNHLY, CDR2 FYNNEI. The ends lost 6 bases at V and 3 bases at J; junction bases unmatched: 14. This CDR3 reads CASRHETGQRFYEQYF. The CDR3 nucleotides read TGTGCCAGCAGGCATGAGACGGGACAGAGGTTCTACGAGCAGTACTTC.

The chain is built from TRBV5-6 and TRBJ2-2; D is unresolved. Germline loops: CDR1 SGHDT, CDR2 YYEEEE. The V end lost 4 bases, the J end lost 1 base, and 8 bases lay between the germline ends. The CDR3 length is 14 residues. The CDR3 here is CASSVSQNTGELFF. Here the CDR3 DNA reads TGTGCCAGCAGCGTCTCTCAGAACACCGGGGAGCTGTTTTTT.

This sequence joins TRBV6-5 and TRBJ1-2, with D hard to call. CDR1 is MNHEY, CDR2 SVGAGI, per germline. The CDR3 has 14 amino acids. V was clipped by 0 bases and J by 7 bases, with 12 bases between them. CDR3 nucleotides: TGTGCCAGCAGTTACTCCGTTGAGGCCGCTGGCTACACCTTC. This codes for CASSYSVEAAGYTF.

V usage is TRBV5-4 and J usage is TRBJ2-7; TRBD2 might be the D (6 bases). Germline CDR1 SGHNT, CDR2 YYREEE (reference sequence). There are 16 residues in the CDR3. V was trimmed by 0 bases and J by 7 bases, leaving 20 bases between them. For the CDR3, the DNA is TGTGCCAGCAGCTTGGCTTCGGGGGTAGGTGCCTGGGAGCAGTACGTC. The encoded protein is CASSLASGVGAWEQYV.

The V gene is TRBV4-2, the J gene TRBJ2-2, with D hard to call. From germline, CDR1 is LGHNA and CDR2 YNFKEQ. Trimming pared 1 base from V and 6 bases from J, leaving 9 bases between. The CDR3 is 14 amino acids. This CDR3 is CASSQVVAPGELFF. CDR3 bases: TGTGCCAGCAGCCAAGTAGTCGCCCCCGGGGAGCTGTTTTTT.

This chain links TRBV29-1 with TRBJ2-1; D call uncertain. CDR3 length: 12 amino acids. Trimming took off 7 bases at V and 2 bases at J, with 9 bases between the two ends. The V gene's germline CDR1 is SQVTM and CDR2 ANQGSEA. The CDR3 loop is CSGQSPYNEQFF. In DNA form, the CDR3 reads TGCAGCGGCCAGTCCCCCTACAATGAGCAGTTCTTC.

This chain links TRBV5-5 with TRBJ1-2; D gene ambiguous. The CDR3 is 14 residues long. The V gene lost 2 bases and the J gene lost 6 bases, with 14 bases spanning the gap. Germline V gene data show CDR1 as SGHKS and CDR2 as YYEKEE (reference sequence). CDR3 loop: CASSFEPPSDGYTF. The CDR3, as DNA: TGTGCCAGCAGCTTCGAACCTCCGTCGGATGGCTACACCTTC.

This chain connects TRBV4-1 to TRBJ2-7; tentatively, D is TRBD2 (6 bases). The germline V gene encodes CDR1 MGHRA and CDR2 YSYEKL. V was shortened by 4 bases and J by 3 bases, with 10 bases between the two germline ends. CDR3 length: 13 amino acids. CDR3 sequence (DNA): TGCGCCAGCAGCCCCGGACTATACTACGAGCAGTACTTC. As protein: CASSPGLYYEQYF.

The chain links TRBV5-1 to TRBJ2-3; TRBD2 aligns across 9 bases. The length of the CDR3 is 17 residues. V was pared by 0 bases and J by 1 base, with 6 bases of the junction left unmatched. Per germline, CDR1 SGHRS and CDR2 YFSETQ. The CDR3 protein is CASSLAETSGGTDTQYF. The CDR3 DNA reads as TGCGCCAGCAGCTTGGCGGAGACTAGCGGCGGCACAGATACGCAGTATTTT.

V is TRBV28 and J is TRBJ1-1; D unresolved. V was shortened by 5 bases and J by 1 base, with 2 bases between the two germline ends. From germline, CDR1 is MDHEN and CDR2 SYDVKM. The CDR3 extends over 11 amino acids. The CDR3 bases are TGTGCCAGCAGTGAGAACACTGAAGCTTTCTTT. Protein: CASSENTEAFF.

V gene TRBV5-1 combines with J gene TRBJ2-7; D uncertain. From germline, CDR1 is SGHRS and CDR2 YFSETQ. The V gene lost 3 bases and the J gene lost 7 bases, with 8 bases spanning the gap. The CDR3 is made up of 11 amino acids. The CDR3 DNA sequence: TGCGCCAGCAGCTACGGACCGGAGCAGTACTTC. This sequence encodes CASSYGPEQYF.

The rearrangement joins TRBV7-3 to TRBJ2-1, with TRBD2 identical over 8 bases. The CDR3 sequence is 15 residues long. Trimming at V came to 4 bases and at J to 6 bases, leaving 8 bases not matched to a gene. Germline CDR1 reads SGHTA; CDR2 reads FQGTGA. The CDR3 loop is CASSSGLAGINEQFF. Here the CDR3 DNA reads TGTGCCAGCAGCTCCGGACTAGCCGGAATCAATGAGCAGTTCTTC.

This sequence joins TRBV18 and TRBJ2-2; 12 bases align to TRBD1. The CDR3 loop spans 16 amino acids. Germline CDR1 KGHSH, CDR2 LQKENI. V lost 4 bases, J lost 4 bases, and 4 bases stayed unmatched. In DNA, the CDR3 is TGTGCCAGCTCACTGGGACAGGGGGCAGTCACCGGGGAGCTGTTTTTT. This translates into CASSLGQGAVTGELFF.

The rearrangement uses TRBV27 and TRBJ1-2; the match to TRBD1 covers 7 bases. Unmatched junction bases numbered 7, after V lost 6 bases and J lost 6 bases. In germline, CDR1 is MNHEY, CDR2 SMNVEV (reference sequence). CDR3 length: 13 residues. In nucleotides, the CDR3 is TGTGCCAGCAGCCCCGAGGGGGCCAATGGCTACACCTTC. Encoded protein: CASSPEGANGYTF.

Comment on this clone: A read error may produce the germline difference seen at one junction end. CDR3 residues: CASSLGITGGSYNEQFF. DNA for the CDR3: TGTGCTAGCAGCTTAGGGATAACAGGGGGCTCCTACAATGAGCAGTTCTTC. The chain combines TRBV7-7 with TRBJ2-1, with 8 bases identical to TRBD1. This CDR3 region has 17 residues. Germline V lookup: CDR1 SSHAT, CDR2 FNYEAQ (reference sequence).

The chain carries TRBV15 and TRBJ2-7; D ambiguous. The CDR3 consists of 12 residues. Germline V lookup: CDR1 LNHNV, CDR2 YYDKDF (reference sequence). Trimming took off 3 bases at V and 5 bases at J, with 8 bases between the two ends. CDR3 nucleotides: TGTGCCACCAGCAGGTTTGGTGACGAGCAGTACTTC. Its protein product is CATSRFGDEQYF.

The chain carries TRBV5-4 and TRBJ2-2; 9 bases are shared with TRBD2. The CDR3 contains 16 residues. CDR1 is SGHNT and CDR2 is YYREEE in the germline V gene (reference sequence). The J segment lost 4 bases and the V segment lost 4 bases, leaving 8 bases of the junction unmatched. The CDR3 DNA sequence: TGTGCCAGCAGCACTTCTAGCGGGACGATCACCGGGGAGCTGTTTTTT. Translated: CASSTSSGTITGELFF.

The chain uses TRBV5-1 and TRBJ1-1; D is ambiguous. This CDR3 has 13 amino acids. Germline V gene data show CDR1 as SGHRS and CDR2 as YFSETQ. V gave up 1 base and J gave up 4 bases, with 8 bases separating them. DNA of the CDR3: TGCGCCAGCAGCTTGAGAGGTAGCACTGAAGCTTTCTTT. Its protein product is CASSLRGSTEAFF.

For the CDR3, the DNA is TGTGCCAGCAGTTTAGACGGGACTACCTACGAGCAGTACTTC. Its protein is CASSLDGTTYEQYF. This chain links TRBV27 with TRBJ2-7; 7 bases agree with TRBD2. V shed 2 bases, J shed 2 bases, and the junction held 3 bases outside the gene matches. CDR1 and CDR2 (germline): MNHEY, SMNVEV (reference sequence). The CDR3 length is 14 residues.

This clone was seen only once. The gene calls are TRBV29-1 and TRBJ2-3; a weak D match, TRBD1 (5 bases). CDR1 and CDR2 from the germline V gene are SQVTM and ANQGSEA. V was clipped by 1 base and J by 1 base, with 9 bases between them. This CDR3 is built from 14 residues. The CDR3 here is CSVEGGQRTDTQYF. Here the CDR3 DNA reads TGCAGCGTTGAAGGGGGCCAGCGCACAGATACGCAGTATTTT.

The V and J genes are TRBV5-1 and TRBJ2-1; TRBD1 agrees at 7 bases. Looked up from germline, CDR1 is SGHRS and CDR2 is YFSETQ. The CDR3 spans 13 residues. V lost 5 bases to trimming and J lost 5 bases; unmatched junction nucleotides: 4. The CDR3 DNA is TGCGCCAGCAGTTGGGACAGTAACAATGAGCAGTTCTTC. Translating it yields CASSWDSNNEQFF.